A single sample is the source of the 3 T cell receptor beta chains below, sequenced in a study of lymphopenia after photon versus proton radiotherapy. The repertoire was sequenced with immunoSEQ multiplex PCR; TCRdb's copy has only in-frame clones and lacks some. The table lists about 61,000 clones, roughly 86% of them singletons. Sequencing was performed on peripheral blood, taken from a patient treated with photon-based radiotherapy. These receptors came from a middle-aged man with gastric cancer.

The J gene is TRBJ1-4, the V gene TRBV7-6; 10 bases fit TRBD1. With V trimmed by 5 bases and J by 7 bases, 4 bases remained unmatched. The CDR3 runs to 14 residues. CDR1 and CDR2 from the germline V gene are SGHVS and FNYEAQ. CDR3 sequence (DNA): TGTGCCAGCAGCCCCGGACAGGGGGGTGAAAAACTGTTTTTT. Protein product: CASSPGQGGEKLFF.

The chain joins TRBV9 to TRBJ1-4; no definite D call. The CDR3 is made up of 13 amino acids. Germline V gene sequence: CDR1 SGDLS, CDR2 YYNGEE. With 2 bases removed from V and 4 bases from J, the gap between germline ends came to 6 bases. This CDR3 is CASSVGVNEKLFF. CDR3 nucleotide sequence: TGTGCCAGCAGCGTTGGAGTTAATGAAAAACTGTTTTTT.

The V gene is TRBV11-3, the J gene TRBJ1-6; 7 bases match TRBD1. Germline V CDR1 and CDR2: SGHNT, YENEEA. CDR3 length: 14 residues. Trimming at V came to 6 bases and at J to 10 bases, leaving 9 bases not matched to a gene. CDR3 region: CASSSGTVNSPLHF. CDR3 nucleotide sequence: TGTGCCAGCAGTTCTGGGACAGTCAACTCACCCCTCCACTTT.